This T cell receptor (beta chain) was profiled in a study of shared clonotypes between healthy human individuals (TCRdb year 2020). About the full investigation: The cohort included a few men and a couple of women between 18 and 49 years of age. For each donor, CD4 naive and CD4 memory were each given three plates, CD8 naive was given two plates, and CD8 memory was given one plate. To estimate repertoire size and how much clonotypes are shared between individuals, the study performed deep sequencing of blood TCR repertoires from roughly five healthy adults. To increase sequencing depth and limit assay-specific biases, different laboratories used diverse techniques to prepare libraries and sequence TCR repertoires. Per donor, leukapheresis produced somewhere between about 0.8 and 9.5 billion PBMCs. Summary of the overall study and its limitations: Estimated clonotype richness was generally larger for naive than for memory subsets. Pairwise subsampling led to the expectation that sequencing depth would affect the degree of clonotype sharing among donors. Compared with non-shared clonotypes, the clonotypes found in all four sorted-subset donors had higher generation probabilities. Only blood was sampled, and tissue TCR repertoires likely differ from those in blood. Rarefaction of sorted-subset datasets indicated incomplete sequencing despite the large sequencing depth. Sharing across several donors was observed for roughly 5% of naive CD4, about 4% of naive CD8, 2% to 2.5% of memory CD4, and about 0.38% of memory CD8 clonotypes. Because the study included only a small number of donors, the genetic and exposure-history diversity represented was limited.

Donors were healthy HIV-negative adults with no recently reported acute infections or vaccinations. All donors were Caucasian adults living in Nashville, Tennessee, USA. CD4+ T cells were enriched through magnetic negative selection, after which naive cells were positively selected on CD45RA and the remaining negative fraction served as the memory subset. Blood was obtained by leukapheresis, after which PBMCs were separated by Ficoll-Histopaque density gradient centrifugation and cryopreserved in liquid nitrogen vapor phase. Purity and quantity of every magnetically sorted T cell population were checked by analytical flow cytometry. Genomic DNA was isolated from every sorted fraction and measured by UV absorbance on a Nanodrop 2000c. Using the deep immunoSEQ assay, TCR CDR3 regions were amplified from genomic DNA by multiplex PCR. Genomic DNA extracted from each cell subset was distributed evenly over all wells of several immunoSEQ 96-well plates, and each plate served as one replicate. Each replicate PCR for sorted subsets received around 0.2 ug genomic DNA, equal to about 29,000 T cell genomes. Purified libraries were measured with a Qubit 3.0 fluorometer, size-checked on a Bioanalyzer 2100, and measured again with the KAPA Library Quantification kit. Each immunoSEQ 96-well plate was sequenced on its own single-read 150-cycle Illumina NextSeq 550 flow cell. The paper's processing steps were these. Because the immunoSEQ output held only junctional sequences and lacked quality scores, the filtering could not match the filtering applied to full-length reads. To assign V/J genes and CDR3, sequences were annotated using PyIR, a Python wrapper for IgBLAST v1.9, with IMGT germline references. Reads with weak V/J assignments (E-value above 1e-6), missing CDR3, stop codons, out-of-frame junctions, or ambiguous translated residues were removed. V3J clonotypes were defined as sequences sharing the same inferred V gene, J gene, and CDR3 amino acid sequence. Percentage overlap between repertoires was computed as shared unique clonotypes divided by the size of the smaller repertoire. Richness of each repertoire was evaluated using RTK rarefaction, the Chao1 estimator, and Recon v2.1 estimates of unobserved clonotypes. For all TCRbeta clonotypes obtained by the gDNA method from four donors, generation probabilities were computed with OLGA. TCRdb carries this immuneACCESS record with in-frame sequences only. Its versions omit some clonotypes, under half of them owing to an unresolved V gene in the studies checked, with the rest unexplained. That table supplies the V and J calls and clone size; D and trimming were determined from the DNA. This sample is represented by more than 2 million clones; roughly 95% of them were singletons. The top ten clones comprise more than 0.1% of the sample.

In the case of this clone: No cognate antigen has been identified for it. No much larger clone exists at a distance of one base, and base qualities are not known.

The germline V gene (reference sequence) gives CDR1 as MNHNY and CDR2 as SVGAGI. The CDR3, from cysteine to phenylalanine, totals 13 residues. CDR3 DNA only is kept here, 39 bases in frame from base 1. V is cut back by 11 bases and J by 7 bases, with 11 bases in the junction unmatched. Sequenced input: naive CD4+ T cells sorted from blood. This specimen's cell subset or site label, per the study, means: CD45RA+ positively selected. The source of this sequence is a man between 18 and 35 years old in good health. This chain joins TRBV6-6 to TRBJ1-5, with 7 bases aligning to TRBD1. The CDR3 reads CASNTQGEQPQHF. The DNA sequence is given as TGTGCCTCAAACACCCAGGGGGAACAGCCCCAGCATTTT.